The present T cell receptor beta chain was sequenced within a study of radiotherapy plus CTLA-4 blockade in lung cancer. The overall study: The study recorded objective responses in about 20% of patients and disease control in approximately 29%. General study points: Early shifts in blood T cell clones, with interferon-beta, reportedly predicted response best. Expansion of tumor-derived TCR clones was observed in blood after radiotherapy plus ipilimumab.

As to this clone: Its antigen is unidentified.

Deletions cut 4 bases from V and 1 base from J, with 7 bases between. This CDR3 has 13 residues. CDR1 is LGHNA, CDR2 YSLEER, per germline. Generated by immunoSEQ multiplex PCR, the TCRdb table keeps only in-frame clones and is missing some. The profile shows around 85,000 clones, around 85% of them singletons. The TCR comes from a human donor with non-small cell lung cancer who had a partial response to radiotherapy plus ipilimumab. J is TRBJ2-5 and V is TRBV4-3; the D gene is possibly TRBD2 (5 bases). Material: peripheral blood, obtained from a patient treated with radiotherapy plus ipilimumab. The CDR3: CASSLGIQETQYF. Here the CDR3 DNA reads TGCGCCAGCAGCCTCGGGATCCAAGAGACCCAGTACTTC.